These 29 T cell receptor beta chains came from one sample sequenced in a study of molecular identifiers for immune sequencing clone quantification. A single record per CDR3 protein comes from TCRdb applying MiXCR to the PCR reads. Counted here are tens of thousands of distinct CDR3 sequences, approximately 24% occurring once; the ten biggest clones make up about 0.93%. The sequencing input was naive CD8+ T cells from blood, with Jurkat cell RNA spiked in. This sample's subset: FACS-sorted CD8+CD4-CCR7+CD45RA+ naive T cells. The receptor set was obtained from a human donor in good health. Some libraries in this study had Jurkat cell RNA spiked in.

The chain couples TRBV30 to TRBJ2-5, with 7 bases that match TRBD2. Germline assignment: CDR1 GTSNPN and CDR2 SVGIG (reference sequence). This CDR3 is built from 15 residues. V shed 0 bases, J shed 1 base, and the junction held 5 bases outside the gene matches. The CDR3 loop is CAWSVEAGAQETQYF. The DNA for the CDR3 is TGTGCCTGGAGTGTAGAGGCGGGAGCCCAAGAGACCCAGTACTTC.

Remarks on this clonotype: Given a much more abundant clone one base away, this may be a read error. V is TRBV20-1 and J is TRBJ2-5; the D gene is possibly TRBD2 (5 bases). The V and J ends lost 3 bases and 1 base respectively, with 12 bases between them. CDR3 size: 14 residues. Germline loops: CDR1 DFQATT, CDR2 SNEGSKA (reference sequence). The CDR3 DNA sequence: TGCAGTGCTAGCGGGGTACACCCCCAAGAGACCCAGTACTTC. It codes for CSASGVHPQETQYF.

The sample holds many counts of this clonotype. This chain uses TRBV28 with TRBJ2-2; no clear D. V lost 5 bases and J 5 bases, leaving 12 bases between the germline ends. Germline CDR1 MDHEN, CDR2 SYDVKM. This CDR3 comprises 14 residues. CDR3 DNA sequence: TGTGCCAGCAGTCTCCGAGAGAGGACCGGGGAGCTGTTTTTT. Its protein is CASSLRERTGELFF.

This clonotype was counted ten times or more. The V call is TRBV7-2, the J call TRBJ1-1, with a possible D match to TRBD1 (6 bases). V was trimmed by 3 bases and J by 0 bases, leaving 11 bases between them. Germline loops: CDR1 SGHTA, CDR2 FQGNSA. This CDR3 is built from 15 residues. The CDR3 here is CASSFGGDMNTEAFF. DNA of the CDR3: TGTGCCAGCAGCTTCGGGGGGGACATGAACACTGAAGCTTTCTTT.

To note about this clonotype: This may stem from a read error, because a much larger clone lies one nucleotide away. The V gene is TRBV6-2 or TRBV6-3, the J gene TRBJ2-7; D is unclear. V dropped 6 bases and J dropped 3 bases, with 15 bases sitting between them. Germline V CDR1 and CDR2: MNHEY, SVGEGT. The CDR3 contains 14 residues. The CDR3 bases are TGTGCCAGCAGCGCCGGCAAGGACGTCTACGAGCAGTACTTC. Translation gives CASSAGKDVYEQYF.

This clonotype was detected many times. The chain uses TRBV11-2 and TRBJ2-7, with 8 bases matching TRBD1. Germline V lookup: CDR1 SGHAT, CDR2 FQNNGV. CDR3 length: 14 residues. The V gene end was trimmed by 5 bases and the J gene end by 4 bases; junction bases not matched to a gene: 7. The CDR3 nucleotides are TGTGCCAGCAGCCTGGACAGGGCGGGATACGAGCAGTACTTC. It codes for CASSLDRAGYEQYF.

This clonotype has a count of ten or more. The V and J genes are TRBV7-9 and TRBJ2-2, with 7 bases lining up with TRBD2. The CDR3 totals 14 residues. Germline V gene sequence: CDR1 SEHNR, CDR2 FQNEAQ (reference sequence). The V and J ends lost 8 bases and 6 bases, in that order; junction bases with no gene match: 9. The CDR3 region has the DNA TGTGCCAGCCCGGGGAGGGCCGTGCCCGGGGAGCTGTTTTTT. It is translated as CASPGRAVPGELFF.

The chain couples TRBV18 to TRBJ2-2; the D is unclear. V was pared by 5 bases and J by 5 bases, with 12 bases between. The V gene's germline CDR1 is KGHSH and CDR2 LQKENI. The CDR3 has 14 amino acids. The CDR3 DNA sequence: TGTGCCAGCTCATTTTTTGAATCGACCGGGGAGCTGTTTTTT. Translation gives CASSFFESTGELFF.

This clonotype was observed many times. The CDR3 loop reads CASSGGSGLKTQYF. Written as DNA, the CDR3 is TGTGCCAGCAGCGGCGGGTCAGGGTTGAAGACCCAGTACTTC. The V gene is TRBV6-2 or TRBV6-3, the J gene TRBJ2-5, with D possibly called TRBD1 or TRBD2 (5 bases each). V was clipped by 6 bases and J by 6 bases, with 17 bases between them. Germline CDR1 and CDR2: MNHEY and SVGEGT. CDR3 length: 14 amino acids.

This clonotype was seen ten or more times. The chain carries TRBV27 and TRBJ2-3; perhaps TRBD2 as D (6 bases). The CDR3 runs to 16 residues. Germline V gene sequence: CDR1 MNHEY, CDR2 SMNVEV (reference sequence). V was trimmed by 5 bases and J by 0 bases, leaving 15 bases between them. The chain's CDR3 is CASSAAGPISTDTQYF. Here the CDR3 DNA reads TGTGCCAGCAGTGCGGCGGGGCCAATCAGCACAGATACGCAGTATTTT.

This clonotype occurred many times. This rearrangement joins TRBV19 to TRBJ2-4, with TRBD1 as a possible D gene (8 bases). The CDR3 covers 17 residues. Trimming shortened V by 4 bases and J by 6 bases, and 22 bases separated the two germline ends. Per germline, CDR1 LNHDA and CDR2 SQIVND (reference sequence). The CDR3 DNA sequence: TGTGCCAGTAGTACCACCGGGGGGACAGGCCATGGAAACATTCAGTACTTC. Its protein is CASSTTGGTGHGNIQYF.

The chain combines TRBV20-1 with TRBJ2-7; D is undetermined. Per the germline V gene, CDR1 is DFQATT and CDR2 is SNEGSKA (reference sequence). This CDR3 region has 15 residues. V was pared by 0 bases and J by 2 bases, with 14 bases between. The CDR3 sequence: CSAREVGVYAYEQYF. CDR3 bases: TGCAGTGCTAGAGAAGTGGGCGTTTACGCCTACGAGCAGTACTTC.

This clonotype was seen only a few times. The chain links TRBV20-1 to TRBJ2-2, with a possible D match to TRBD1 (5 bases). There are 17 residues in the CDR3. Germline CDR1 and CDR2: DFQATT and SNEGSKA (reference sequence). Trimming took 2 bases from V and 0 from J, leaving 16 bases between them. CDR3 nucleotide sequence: TGCAGTGCTAGATCAGATGGGGCACCTACGAACACCGGGGAGCTGTTTTTT. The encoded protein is CSARSDGAPTNTGELFF.

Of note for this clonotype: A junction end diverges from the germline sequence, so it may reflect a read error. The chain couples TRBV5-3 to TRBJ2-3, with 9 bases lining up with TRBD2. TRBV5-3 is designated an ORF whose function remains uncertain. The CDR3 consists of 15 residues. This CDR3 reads CASSSGLAGTGTQYF. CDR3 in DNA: TGTGCCAGCAGCTCGGGACTAGCCGGTACAGGTACGCAGTATTTT.

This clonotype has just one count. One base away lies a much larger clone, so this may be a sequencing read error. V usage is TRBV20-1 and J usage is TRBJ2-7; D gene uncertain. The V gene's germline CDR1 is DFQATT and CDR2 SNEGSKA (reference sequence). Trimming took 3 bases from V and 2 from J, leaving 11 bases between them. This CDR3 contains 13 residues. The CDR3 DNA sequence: TGCAGTGCTAGTGGTGGGGTTACCTACGAGCAGTACTTC. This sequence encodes CSASGGVTYEQYF.

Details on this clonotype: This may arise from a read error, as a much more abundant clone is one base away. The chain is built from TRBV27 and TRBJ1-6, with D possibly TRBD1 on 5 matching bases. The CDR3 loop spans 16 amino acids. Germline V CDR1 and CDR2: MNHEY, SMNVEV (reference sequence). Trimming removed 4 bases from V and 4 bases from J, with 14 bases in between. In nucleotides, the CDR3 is TGTGCCAGCAGTTCCCTCTCGGCAGGGTATAATTCACCCCTCCACTTT. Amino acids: CASSSLSAGYNSPLHF.

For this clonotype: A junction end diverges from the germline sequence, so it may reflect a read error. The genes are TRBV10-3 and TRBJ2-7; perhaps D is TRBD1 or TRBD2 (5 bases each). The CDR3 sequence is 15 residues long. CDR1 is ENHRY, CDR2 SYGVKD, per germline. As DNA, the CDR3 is TGTGCCATCGGTGACGATACGGGGCCCTCCTACGAGCAGTACTTC. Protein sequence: CAIGDDTGPSYEQYF.

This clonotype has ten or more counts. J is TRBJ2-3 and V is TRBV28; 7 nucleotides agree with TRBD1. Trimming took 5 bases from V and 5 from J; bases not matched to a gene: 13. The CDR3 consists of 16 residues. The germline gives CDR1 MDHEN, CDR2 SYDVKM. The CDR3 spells CASSHRDRRRKDTQYF. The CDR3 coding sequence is TGTGCCAGCAGTCACCGGGACAGAAGAAGAAAAGATACGCAGTATTTT.

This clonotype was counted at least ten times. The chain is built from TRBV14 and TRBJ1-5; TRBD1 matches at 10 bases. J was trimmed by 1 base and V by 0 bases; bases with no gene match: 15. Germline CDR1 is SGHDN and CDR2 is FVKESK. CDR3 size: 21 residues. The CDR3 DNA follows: TGTGCCAGCAGCCAAGATTTTTATCAGGACAGGGGGATTTCGAGCAATCAGCCCCAGCATTTT. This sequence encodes CASSQDFYQDRGISSNQPQHF.

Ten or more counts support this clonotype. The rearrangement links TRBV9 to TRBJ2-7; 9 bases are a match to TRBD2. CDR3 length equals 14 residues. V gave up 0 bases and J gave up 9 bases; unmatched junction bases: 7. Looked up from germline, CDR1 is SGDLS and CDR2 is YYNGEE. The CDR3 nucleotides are TGTGCCAGCAGCGTAGCTAGCGGGGACTCTGCGCAGTACTTC. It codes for CASSVASGDSAQYF.

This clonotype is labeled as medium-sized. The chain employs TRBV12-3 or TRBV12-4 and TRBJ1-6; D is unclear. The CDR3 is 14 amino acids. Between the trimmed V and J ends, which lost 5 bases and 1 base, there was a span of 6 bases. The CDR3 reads CASSTDSYNSPLHF. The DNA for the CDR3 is TGTGCCAGCAGTACCGATTCCTATAATTCACCCCTCCACTTT.

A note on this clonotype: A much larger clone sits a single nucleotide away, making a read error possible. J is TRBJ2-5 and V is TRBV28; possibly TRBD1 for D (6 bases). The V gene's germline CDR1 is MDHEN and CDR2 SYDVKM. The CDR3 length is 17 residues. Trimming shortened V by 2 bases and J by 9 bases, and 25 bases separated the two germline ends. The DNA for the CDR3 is TGTGCCAGCAGTTTACGTGATGTACTTGGGGGCATGGAGCCCCAGTACTTC. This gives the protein CASSLRDVLGGMEPQYF.

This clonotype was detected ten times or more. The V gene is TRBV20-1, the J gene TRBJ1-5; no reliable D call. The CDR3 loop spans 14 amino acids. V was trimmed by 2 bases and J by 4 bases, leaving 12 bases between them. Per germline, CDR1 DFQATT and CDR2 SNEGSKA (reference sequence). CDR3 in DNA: TGCAGTGCTAGACCGATCGAAATTAATCAGCCCCAGCATTTT. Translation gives CSARPIEINQPQHF.

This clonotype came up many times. The CDR3 loop is CASRVSGGSTDTQYF. CDR3 coding DNA: TGTGCCAGCAGGGTTTCAGGGGGAAGCACAGATACGCAGTATTTT. The gene calls are TRBV7-8 and TRBJ2-3, with 7 bases lining up with TRBD1. Germline V gene data show CDR1 as SGHVS and CDR2 as FQNEAQ. The CDR3 runs 15 residues. Losses at the gene ends were 6 bases for V and 0 bases for J; bases not matched to a gene: 6.

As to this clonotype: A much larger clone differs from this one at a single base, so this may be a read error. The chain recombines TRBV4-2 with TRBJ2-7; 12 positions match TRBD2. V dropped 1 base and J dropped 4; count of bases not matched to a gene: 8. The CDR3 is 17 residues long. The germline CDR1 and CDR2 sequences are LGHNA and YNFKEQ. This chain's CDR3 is CASSQGLAGVQEYEQYF. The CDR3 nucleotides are TGTGCCAGCAGCCAAGGACTAGCGGGAGTCCAAGAGTACGAGCAGTACTTC.

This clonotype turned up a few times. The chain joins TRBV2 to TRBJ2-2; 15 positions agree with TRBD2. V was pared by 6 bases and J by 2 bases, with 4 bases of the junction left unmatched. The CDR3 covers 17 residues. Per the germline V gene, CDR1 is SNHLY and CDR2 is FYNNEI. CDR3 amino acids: CASSPGLAGGNTGELFF. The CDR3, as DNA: TGTGCCAGCAGCCCGGGACTAGCGGGAGGCAACACCGGGGAGCTGTTTTTT.

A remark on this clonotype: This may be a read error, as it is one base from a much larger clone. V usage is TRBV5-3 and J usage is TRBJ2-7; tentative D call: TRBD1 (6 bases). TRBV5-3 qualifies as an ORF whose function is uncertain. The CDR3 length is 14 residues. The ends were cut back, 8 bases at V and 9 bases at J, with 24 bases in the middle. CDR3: CASSRRDNVHGQYF. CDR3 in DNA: TGTGCCAGCAGCCGAAGGGACAACGTCCACGGGCAGTACTTC.

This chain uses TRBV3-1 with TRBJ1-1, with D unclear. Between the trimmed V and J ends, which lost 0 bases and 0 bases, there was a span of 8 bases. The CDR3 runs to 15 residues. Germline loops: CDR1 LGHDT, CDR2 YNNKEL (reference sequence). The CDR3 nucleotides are TGTGCCAGCAGCCAAGAATGGGTTATGAACACTGAAGCTTTCTTT. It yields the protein CASSQEWVMNTEAFF.

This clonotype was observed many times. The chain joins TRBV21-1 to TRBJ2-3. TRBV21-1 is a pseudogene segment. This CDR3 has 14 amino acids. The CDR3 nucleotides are TGTGCCAGCAGCAAAAGAAACCGCCCAGATACGCAGTATTTT. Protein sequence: CASSKRNRPDTQYF.